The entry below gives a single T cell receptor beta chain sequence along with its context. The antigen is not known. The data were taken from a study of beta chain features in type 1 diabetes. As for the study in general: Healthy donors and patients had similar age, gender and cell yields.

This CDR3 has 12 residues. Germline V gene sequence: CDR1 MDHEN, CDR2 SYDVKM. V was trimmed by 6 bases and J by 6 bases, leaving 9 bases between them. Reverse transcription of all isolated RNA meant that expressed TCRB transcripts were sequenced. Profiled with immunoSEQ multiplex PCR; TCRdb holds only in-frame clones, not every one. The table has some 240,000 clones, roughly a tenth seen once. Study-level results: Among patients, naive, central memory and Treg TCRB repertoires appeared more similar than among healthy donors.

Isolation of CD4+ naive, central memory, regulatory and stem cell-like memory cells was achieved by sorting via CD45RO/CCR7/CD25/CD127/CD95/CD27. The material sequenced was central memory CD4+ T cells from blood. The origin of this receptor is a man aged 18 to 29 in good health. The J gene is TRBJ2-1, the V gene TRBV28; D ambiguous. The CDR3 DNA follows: TGTGCCAGCAGACCCCGCACCAATGAGCAGTTCTTC. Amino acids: CASRPRTNEQFF.